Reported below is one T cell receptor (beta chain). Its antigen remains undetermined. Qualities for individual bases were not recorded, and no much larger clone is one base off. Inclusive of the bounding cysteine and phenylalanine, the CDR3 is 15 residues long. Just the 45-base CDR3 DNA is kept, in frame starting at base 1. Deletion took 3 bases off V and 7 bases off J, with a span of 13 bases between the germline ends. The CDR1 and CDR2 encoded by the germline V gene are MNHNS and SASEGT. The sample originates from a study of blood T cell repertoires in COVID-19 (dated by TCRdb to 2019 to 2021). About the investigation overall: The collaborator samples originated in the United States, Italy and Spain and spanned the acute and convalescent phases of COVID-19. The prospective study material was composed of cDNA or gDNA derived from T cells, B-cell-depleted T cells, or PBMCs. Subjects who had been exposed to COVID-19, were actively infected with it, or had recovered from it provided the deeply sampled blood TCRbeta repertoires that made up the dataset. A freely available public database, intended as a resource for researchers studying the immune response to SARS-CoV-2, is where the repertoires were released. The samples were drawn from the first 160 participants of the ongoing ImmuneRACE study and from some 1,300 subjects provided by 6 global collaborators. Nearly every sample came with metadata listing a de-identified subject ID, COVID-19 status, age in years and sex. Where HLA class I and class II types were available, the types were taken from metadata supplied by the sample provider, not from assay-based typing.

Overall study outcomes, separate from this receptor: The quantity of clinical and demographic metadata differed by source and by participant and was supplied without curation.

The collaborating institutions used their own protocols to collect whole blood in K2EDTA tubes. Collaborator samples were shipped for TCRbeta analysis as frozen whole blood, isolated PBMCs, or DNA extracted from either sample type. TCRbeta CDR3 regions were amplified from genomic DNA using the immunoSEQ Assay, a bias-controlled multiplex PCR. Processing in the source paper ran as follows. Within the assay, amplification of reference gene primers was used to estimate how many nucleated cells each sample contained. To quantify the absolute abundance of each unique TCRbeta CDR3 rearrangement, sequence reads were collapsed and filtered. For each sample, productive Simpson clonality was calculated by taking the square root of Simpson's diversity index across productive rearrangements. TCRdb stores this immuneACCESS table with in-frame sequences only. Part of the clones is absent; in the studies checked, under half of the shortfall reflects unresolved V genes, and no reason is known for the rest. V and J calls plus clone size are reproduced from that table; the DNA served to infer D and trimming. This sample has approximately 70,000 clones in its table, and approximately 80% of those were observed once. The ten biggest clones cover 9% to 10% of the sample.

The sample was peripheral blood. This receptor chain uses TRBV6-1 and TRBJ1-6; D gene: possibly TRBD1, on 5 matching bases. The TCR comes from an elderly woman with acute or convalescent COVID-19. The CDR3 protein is CASSDDSILNSPLHF. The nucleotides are TGTGCCAGCAGTGACGACAGTATATTAAATTCACCCCTCCACTTT.